This is a list of T cell receptor beta chains from one sample in a study of PD-1 blockade in classical Hodgkin lymphoma. Sequenced by immunoSEQ multiplex PCR; TCRdb stores in-frame clones only, minus some. The table lists roughly 16,000 clones, 92% of them singletons. The specimen was CD4+ T cells from blood. The receptors originated from a human donor with classical Hodgkin lymphoma. The CDR3 runs from the conserved cysteine through the conserved F or W. A D gene is named only where the DNA matches it firmly. Size is omitted from some rows. Given values are once, few, many or a class for expanded clones.

J gene	V gene	clone size	D gene	CDR3 protein	CDR3 DNA
TRBJ2-6	TRBV19	once	.	CASTSSGANVLTF	TGTGCCAGTACGTCCTCTGGGGCCAACGTCCTGACTTTC
TRBJ1-1	TRBV2	.	TRBD1	CASKLQGVANTEAFF	TGTGCCAGCAAACTACAGGGGGTGGCGAACACTGAAGCTTTCTTT
TRBJ2-6	TRBV27	.	TRBD1	CASSLDRGISGANVLTF	TGTGCCAGCAGTTTAGACAGGGGCATCTCTGGGGCCAACGTCCTGACTTTC
TRBJ2-3	TRBV10-1	.	TRBD2	CASGSSGLQYF	TGCGCCAGCGGGTCTAGCGGACTGCAGTATTTT
TRBJ1-5	TRBV29-1	once	.	CSVAGGGNQPQHF	TGCAGCGTGGCCGGGGGCGGCAATCAGCCCCAGCATTTT
TRBJ2-3	TRBV5-1	.	.	CASSYPGGDTQYF	TGCGCCAGCAGCTACCCCGGGGGAGATACGCAGTATTTT
TRBJ2-3	TRBV7-6	.	TRBD2	CASSLGTSGTGDTQYF	TGTGCCAGCAGCTTGGGGACTAGCGGGACCGGAGATACGCAGTATTTT
TRBJ2-5	TRBV6-4	.	TRBD1	CASRKTGIGQETQYF	TGTGCCAGCAGAAAGACAGGGATTGGACAAGAGACCCAGTACTTC
TRBJ2-5	TRBV10-3	.	TRBD2	CAIRPSGRDETQYF	TGTGCCATCAGGCCTAGCGGGAGGGATGAGACCCAGTACTTC
TRBJ1-5	TRBV6-5	.	.	CASSWIFGSYPQHF	TGTGCCAGCAGTTGGATTTTTGGGTCGTACCCCCAGCATTTT
TRBJ1-1	TRBV10-3	.	.	CAISGTANTEAFF	TGTGCCATCAGTGGGACAGCGAACACTGAAGCTTTCTTT
TRBJ1-5	TRBV27	.	TRBD1	CASSLTGWDRGNQPQHF	TGTGCCAGCAGTTTGACAGGTTGGGACAGAGGCAATCAGCCCCAGCATTTT
TRBJ2-6	TRBV19	.	.	CASIGGFSGANVLTF	TGTGCCAGTATTGGAGGGTTCTCTGGGGCCAACGTCCTGACTTTC
TRBJ1-4	TRBV9	.	.	CASSVGGMGEKLFF	TGTGCCAGCAGCGTGGGAGGGATGGGGGAAAAACTGTTTTTT
TRBJ1-1	TRBV19	.	.	CASSTTTNTEAFF	TGTGCCAGTAGTACCACAACGAACACTGAAGCTTTCTTT
TRBJ2-7	TRBV19	.	.	CASSITGPYEQYF	TGTGCCAGTAGTATTACAGGGCCCTACGAGCAGTACTTC
TRBJ2-2	TRBV7-9	.	.	CASSLLTGELFF	TGTGCCAGCAGCCTCCTCACCGGGGAGCTGTTTTTT
TRBJ1-1	TRBV30	.	.	CAWSVQREAFF	TGTGCCTGGAGTGTCCAGAGAGAAGCTTTCTTT
TRBJ2-7	TRBV11-2	.	.	CASSYPLVSVREQYF	TGTGCCAGCAGCTACCCACTAGTGTCTGTGAGGGAGCAGTACTTC
TRBJ2-1	TRBV27	.	.	CASSRESQRYNEQFF	TGTGCCAGCAGTCGGGAGAGCCAGCGCTACAATGAGCAGTTCTTC
TRBJ2-7	TRBV7-9	.	TRBD2	CASSRSGSNEQYF	TGTGCCAGCAGCCGTAGCGGGAGTAACGAGCAGTACTTC
TRBJ2-3	TRBV4-2	.	.	CASSQGTLGLLLSDPTSTDTQYF	TGTGCCAGCAGCCAAGGGACCTTGGGCCTATTATTAAGTGACCCGACTAGCACAGATACGCAGTATTTT
TRBJ2-1	TRBV4-1	.	.	CASSQSLVEMYNEQFF	TGCGCCAGCAGCCAGAGTCTGGTCGAAATGTACAATGAGCAGTTCTTC
TRBJ2-3	TRBV6-1	.	.	CASSEGGDTQYF	TGTGCCAGCAGTGAGGGGGGAGATACGCAGTATTTT
TRBJ2-3	TRBV7-2	once	.	CASSLILDFTDTQYF	TGTGCCAGCAGCTTAATTCTGGATTTCACAGATACGCAGTATTTT
TRBJ2-7	TRBV5-1	.	TRBD2	CASSDRTSGRAGEQYF	TGCGCCAGCAGCGACCGGACTAGCGGGAGGGCCGGTGAGCAGTACTTC
TRBJ1-4	TRBV18	.	TRBD1	CASSPQSRGWLFF	TGTGCCAGCTCACCACAGAGCAGGGGGTGGCTGTTTTTT
TRBJ1-5	TRBV28	.	.	CASSRMDQPQHF	TGTGCCAGCAGCCGCATGGATCAGCCCCAGCATTTT
TRBJ2-5	TRBV5-1	.	TRBD2	CASSLGHTGTSQQETQYF	TGCGCCAGCAGCTTGGGCCATACCGGGACTAGCCAACAAGAGACCCAGTACTTC
TRBJ2-7	TRBV7-9	.	.	CASSLAKEQYF	TGTGCCAGCAGCTTAGCTAAGGAGCAGTACTTC
TRBJ2-5	TRBV6-5	.	.	CASSFWETQYF	TGTGCCAGCAGTTTTTGGGAGACCCAGTACTTC
TRBJ1-2	TRBV5-5	.	.	CASSQPGVGYTF	TGTGCCAGCAGCCAGCCAGGGGTTGGCTACACCTTC
TRBJ2-2	TRBV7-8	once	TRBD2	CASSWGRTSGFAGTGELFF	TGTGCCAGCAGCTGGGGGCGGACTAGCGGGTTTGCGGGGACCGGGGAGCTGTTTTTT
TRBJ1-1	TRBV5-1	.	.	CASSAGSSLNTEAFF	TGCGCCAGCAGCGCGGGGAGCAGCTTGAACACTGAAGCTTTCTTT
TRBJ1-5	TRBV19	.	.	CASRKTGGNGNQPQHF	TGTGCCAGTAGAAAGACAGGCGGTAATGGCAATCAGCCCCAGCATTTT
TRBJ2-1	TRBV19	.	.	CASTETISYSYNEQFF	TGTGCCAGTACAGAGACAATCTCCTACTCCTACAATGAGCAGTTCTTC
TRBJ2-3	TRBV18	.	TRBD1	CASSPPGGQDTQYF	TGTGCCAGCTCACCACCAGGGGGCCAAGATACGCAGTATTTT
TRBJ1-5	TRBV9	.	.	CASSAAARNQPQHF	TGTGCCAGCAGCGCTGCCGCCCGTAATCAGCCCCAGCATTTT
TRBJ2-4	TRBV19	.	.	CASSPEENIQYF	TGTGCCAGTAGTCCCGAGGAGAACATTCAGTACTTC
TRBJ2-1	TRBV5-5	.	.	CASSLDSGQFF	TGTGCCAGCAGCTTGGATTCGGGTCAGTTCTTC
TRBJ2-1	TRBV10-3	.	.	CATTLGPRNEQFF	TGTGCCACCACCCTGGGCCCCCGCAATGAGCAGTTCTTC
TRBJ2-3	TRBV14	.	.	CASSQRPGVDDTQYF	TGTGCCAGCAGCCAAAGGCCGGGAGTGGACGATACGCAGTATTTT
TRBJ1-2	TRBV30	.	TRBD1	CAYNIQGSYGYTF	TGTGCCTACAATATACAGGGGAGCTATGGCTACACCTTC
TRBJ2-7	TRBV28	.	.	CASSLRATTGTEQYF	TGTGCCAGCAGTTTAAGGGCCACCACAGGGACCGAGCAGTACTTC
TRBJ2-1	TRBV15	.	TRBD2	CATSRDGARGRPWNEQFF	TGTGCCACCAGCAGAGATGGGGCGCGCGGGAGACCGTGGAATGAGCAGTTCTTC
TRBJ2-1	TRBV11-2	.	.	CASSLGGEQFF	TGTGCCAGCAGCTTAGGGGGTGAGCAGTTCTTC
TRBJ2-1	TRBV9	once	TRBD2	CASSVASGVYNEQFF	TGTGCCAGCAGCGTAGCCAGCGGGGTCTACAATGAGCAGTTCTTC
TRBJ1-4	TRBV19	.	.	CASSTGLPATNEKLFF	TGTGCCAGTAGTACCGGACTTCCAGCAACTAATGAAAAACTGTTTTTT
TRBJ2-7	TRBV5-1	.	.	CASSFGGGYEQYF	TGCGCCAGCAGCTTTGGGGGTGGGTACGAGCAGTACTTC
TRBJ2-3	TRBV19	once	.	CASGRVGSTDTQYF	TGTGCCAGTGGAAGGGTCGGGTCCACAGATACGCAGTATTTT
TRBJ1-3	TRBV6-5	.	TRBD1	CASRLQGAGNTIYF	TGTGCCAGCAGGTTACAGGGGGCTGGAAACACCATATATTTT
TRBJ1-1	TRBV9	.	.	CASSVVPANTEAFF	TGTGCCAGCAGCGTAGTTCCGGCGAACACTGAAGCTTTCTTT
TRBJ2-1	TRBV7-2	once	TRBD2	CASSLEGTSGRYYNEQFF	TGTGCCAGCAGCTTAGAAGGGACTAGCGGGAGGTACTACAATGAGCAGTTCTTC
TRBJ2-7	TRBV2	few	.	CASSESGWDEQYF	TGTGCCAGCAGTGAATCGGGGTGGGACGAGCAGTACTTC
TRBJ1-5	TRBV18	few	.	CASSPEGHQPQHF	TGTGCCAGCTCACCCGAGGGTCATCAGCCCCAGCATTTT
TRBJ1-1	TRBV28	.	.	CASFSGARGEAFF	TGTGCCAGCTTTTCCGGGGCCCGGGGCGAAGCTTTCTTT
TRBJ2-1	TRBV6-6	once	TRBD2	CASSYGGLAGHNEQFF	TGTGCCAGCAGTTACGGGGGACTAGCGGGACACAATGAGCAGTTCTTC
TRBJ2-3	TRBV6-1	once	TRBD1	CASSITGGRTDTQYF	TGTGCCAGCAGTATTACAGGGGGACGGACAGATACGCAGTATTTT
TRBJ2-3	TRBV18	.	.	CASSPTTDTQYF	TGTGCCAGCTCACCAACCACAGATACGCAGTATTTT
TRBJ2-1	TRBV4-1	.	.	CASSPALVSYNEQFF	TGCGCCAGCAGCCCCGCGTTGGTGTCCTACAATGAGCAGTTCTTC